This TCR beta chain was captured in a study of blood T cells in healthy people across ages. Study-level points and caveats: TCR beta diversity, measured per million T cells, fell in a roughly linear way with age. Naive CD4+ cell counts and diversity both ran higher in long-lived than in aged donors.

A remark on this clonotype: Its antigen is unidentified.

For the second PCR, which ran for roughly 6 to 12 cycles, a sample-barcoded 5' primer and a J-beta primer mix were used. Each CDR3 protein is one row after TCRdb ran MiXCR on the 5' RACE reads. Of around 1.5 million distinct CDR3 sequences in the sample, roughly 32% were seen once. This clonotype originated in a woman aged 30 to 39 in good health. Sequenced: blood.

CDR3: CASSQDGGGGNTEAFF. CDR3 nucleotides: TGCGCCAGCAGCCAAGATGGGGGCGGGGGGAACACTGAAGCTTTCTTT. The rearrangement joins TRBV4-1 to TRBJ1-1; D is possibly TRBD1 (6 bases). From germline, CDR1 is MGHRA and CDR2 YSYEKL. The CDR3 sequence is 16 residues long. The V and J ends lost 0 bases and 1 base respectively, with 12 bases between them.